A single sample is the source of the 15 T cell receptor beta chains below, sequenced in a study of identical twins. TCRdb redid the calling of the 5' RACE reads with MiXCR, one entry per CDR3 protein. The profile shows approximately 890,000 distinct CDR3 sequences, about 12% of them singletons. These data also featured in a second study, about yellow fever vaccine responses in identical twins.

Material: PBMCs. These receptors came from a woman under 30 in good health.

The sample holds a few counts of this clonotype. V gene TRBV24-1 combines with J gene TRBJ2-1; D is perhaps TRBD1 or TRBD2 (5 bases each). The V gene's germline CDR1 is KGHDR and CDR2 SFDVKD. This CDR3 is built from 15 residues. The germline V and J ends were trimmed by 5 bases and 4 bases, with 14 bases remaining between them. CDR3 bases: TGTGCCACCAGTGCCCCCGGGACCCCTTACAATGAGCAGTTCTTC. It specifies CATSAPGTPYNEQFF.

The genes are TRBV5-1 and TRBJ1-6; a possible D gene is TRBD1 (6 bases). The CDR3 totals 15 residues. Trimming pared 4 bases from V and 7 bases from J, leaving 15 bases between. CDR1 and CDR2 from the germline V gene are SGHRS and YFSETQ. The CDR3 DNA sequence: TGCGCCAGCAGCCGGACGGGACAACGGAATTCACCCCTCCACTTT. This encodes CASSRTGQRNSPLHF.

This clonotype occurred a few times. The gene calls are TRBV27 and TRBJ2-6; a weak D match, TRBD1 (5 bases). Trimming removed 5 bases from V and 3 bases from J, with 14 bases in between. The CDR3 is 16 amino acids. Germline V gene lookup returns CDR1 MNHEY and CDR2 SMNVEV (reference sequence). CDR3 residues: CASSLTAPGGANVLTF. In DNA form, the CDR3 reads TGTGCCAGCAGTCTGACAGCTCCGGGTGGGGCCAACGTCCTGACTTTC.

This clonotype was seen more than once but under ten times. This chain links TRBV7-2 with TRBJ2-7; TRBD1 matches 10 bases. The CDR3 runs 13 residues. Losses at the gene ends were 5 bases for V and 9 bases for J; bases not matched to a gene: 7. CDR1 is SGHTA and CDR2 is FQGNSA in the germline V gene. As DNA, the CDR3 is TGTGCCAGCAGCCCCAAGACAGGGGGCGTGCAGTACTTC. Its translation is CASSPKTGGVQYF.

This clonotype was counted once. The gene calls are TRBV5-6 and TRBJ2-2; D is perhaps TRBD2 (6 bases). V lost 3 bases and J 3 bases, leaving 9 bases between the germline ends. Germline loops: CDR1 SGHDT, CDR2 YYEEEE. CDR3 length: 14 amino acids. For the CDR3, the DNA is TGTGCCAGCAGCTCCGGGACTTACACCGGGGAGCTGTTTTTT. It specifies CASSSGTYTGELFF.

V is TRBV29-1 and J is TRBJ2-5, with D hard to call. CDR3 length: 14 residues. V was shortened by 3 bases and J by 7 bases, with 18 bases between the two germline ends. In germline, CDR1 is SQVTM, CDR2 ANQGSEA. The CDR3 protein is CSVEVISRKVTQYF. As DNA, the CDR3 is TGCAGCGTTGAGGTGATCAGCCGCAAGGTGACCCAGTACTTC.

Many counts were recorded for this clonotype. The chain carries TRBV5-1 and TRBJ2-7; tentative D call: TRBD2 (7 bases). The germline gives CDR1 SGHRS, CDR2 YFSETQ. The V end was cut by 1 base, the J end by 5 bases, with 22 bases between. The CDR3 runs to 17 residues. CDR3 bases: TGCGCCAGCAGCTTGTGGACTGGTGCGGGGGCTAATGACGAGCAGTACTTC. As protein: CASSLWTGAGANDEQYF.

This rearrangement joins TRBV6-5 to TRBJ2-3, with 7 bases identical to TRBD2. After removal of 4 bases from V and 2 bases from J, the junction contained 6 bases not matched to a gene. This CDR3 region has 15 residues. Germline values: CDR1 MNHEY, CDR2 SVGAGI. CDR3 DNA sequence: TGTGCCAGCAGTTGGGGTGCGGGAGTCACAGATACGCAGTATTTT. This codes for CASSWGAGVTDTQYF.

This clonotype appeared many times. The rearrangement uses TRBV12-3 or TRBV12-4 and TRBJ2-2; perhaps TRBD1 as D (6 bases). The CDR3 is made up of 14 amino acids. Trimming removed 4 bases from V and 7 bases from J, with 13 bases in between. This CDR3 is CASSSHREIGELFF. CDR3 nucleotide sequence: TGTGCCAGCAGTTCCCACAGGGAGATCGGGGAGCTGTTTTTT.

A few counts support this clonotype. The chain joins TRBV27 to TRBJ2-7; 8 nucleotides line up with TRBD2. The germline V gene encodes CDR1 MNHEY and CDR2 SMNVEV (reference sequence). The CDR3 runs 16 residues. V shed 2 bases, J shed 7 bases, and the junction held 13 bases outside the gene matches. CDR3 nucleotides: TGTGCCAGCAGTTTAACTCGGCTAGCGGGTCCCTGGGAGCAGTACTTC. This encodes CASSLTRLAGPWEQYF.

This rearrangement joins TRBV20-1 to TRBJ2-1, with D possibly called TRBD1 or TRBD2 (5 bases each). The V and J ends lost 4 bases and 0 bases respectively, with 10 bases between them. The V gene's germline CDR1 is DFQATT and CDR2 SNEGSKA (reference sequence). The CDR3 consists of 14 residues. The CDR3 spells CSATDGTSYNEQFF. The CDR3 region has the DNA TGCAGTGCTACCGACGGGACCTCCTACAATGAGCAGTTCTTC.

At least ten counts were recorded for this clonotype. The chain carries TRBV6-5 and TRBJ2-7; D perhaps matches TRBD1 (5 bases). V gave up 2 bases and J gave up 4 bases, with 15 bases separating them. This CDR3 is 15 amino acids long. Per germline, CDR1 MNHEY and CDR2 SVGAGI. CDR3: CASSYPQGNWYEQYV. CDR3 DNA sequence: TGTGCCAGCAGTTACCCTCAGGGAAATTGGTACGAGCAGTACGTC.

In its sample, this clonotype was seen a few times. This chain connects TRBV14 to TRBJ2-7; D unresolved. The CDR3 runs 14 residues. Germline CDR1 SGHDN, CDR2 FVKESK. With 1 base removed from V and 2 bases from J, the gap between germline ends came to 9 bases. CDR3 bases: TGTGCCAGCAGCCAAGTTCCGGGTCCCTACGAGCAGTACTTC. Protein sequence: CASSQVPGPYEQYF.

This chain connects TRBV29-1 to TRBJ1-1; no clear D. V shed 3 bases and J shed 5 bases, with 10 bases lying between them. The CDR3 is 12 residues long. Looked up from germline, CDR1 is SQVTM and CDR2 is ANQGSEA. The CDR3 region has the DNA TGCAGCGTTGAGTTAGCGGGGACTGAAGCTTTCTTT. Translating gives CSVELAGTEAFF.

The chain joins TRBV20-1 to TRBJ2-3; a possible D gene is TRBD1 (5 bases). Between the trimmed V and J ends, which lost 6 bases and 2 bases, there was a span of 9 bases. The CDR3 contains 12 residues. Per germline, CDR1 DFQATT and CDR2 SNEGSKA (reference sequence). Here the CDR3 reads CSATDITDTQYF. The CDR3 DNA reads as TGCAGTGCGACGGACATCACAGATACGCAGTATTTT.